Described below is a single T cell receptor beta chain sequence and its context. What it binds is not known. This entry is derived from a study of cytomegalovirus exposure and HLA in healthy donors. J lost 1 base, V lost 0 bases, and 0 bases had no gene match. The germline gives CDR1 MGHRA, CDR2 YSYEKL. The CDR3 is 16 amino acids. Whole-study results and caveats: Later analysis revealed greater clonal expansion in HLA-associated TCR beta chains than in equally common others. The listing of roughly 160 TCR beta chains classed them as cytomegalovirus-associated. While the bulk of TCR sequences proved rare, some public TCRs turned up in many donors.

Though nominally healthy at sampling, donors likely had unrecorded immune exposures. Primers: 60 Vbeta forward and 13 Jbeta reverse. The assay was immunoSEQ multiplex PCR, and TCRdb's table has in-frame clones only and misses some. The repertoire holds around 160,000 clones, with roughly 79% as singletons. Sample: PBMCs. V usage is TRBV4-1 and J usage is TRBJ2-3; 11 nucleotides line up with TRBD2. The sequence came from a man between 45 and 60 years old in good health and CMV-seropositive. This chain's CDR3 is CASSQELAGGTDTQYF. The CDR3 DNA sequence: TGCGCCAGCAGCCAAGAACTAGCGGGGGGCACAGATACGCAGTATTTT.